This record looks at one T cell receptor beta chain sequence and its context. Its antigen is not identified. The data belong to a study of T cell responses to AZD1222 COVID-19 vaccine. The germline CDR1 and CDR2 sequences are SGHAT and FQNNGV. CDR3 length: 14 residues. V lost 6 bases, J lost 9 bases, and 4 bases stayed unmatched. Overall study findings and caveats: With two AZD1222 doses given, Spike-specific TCR breadth and depth both rose. Spike-wide vaccine-associated CD4 TCRs dominated at 160-218 and 743-854. The sample set comprised mostly white British donors with more females, and clonal diversity was possibly underestimated.

Clones were read by immunoSEQ multiplex PCR, and TCRdb kept only the in-frame ones, dropping some. The sample has some 130,000 clones, about 93% seen once. The rearrangement links TRBV11-2 to TRBJ1-6; 11 bases line up with TRBD1. The source of this sequence is an adult in good health. The specimen was peripheral blood, collected on day 0 of AZD1222 vaccination. The chain's CDR3 is CASSTGTGGSPLHF. The CDR3 region has the DNA TGTGCCAGCAGTACCGGGACAGGGGGTTCACCCCTCCACTTT. Full variable domain (outside the CDR3, taken from reference TRBV11-2 and TRBJ1-6): EAGVAQSPRYKIIEKRQSVAFWCNPISGHATLYWYQQILGQGPKLLIQFQNNGVVDDSQLPKDRFSAERLKGVDSTLKIQPAKLEDSAVYLCASSTGTGGSPLHFGNGTRLTVT.